These T cell receptor beta chains were read from a single sample in a study of blood T cell repertoires in COVID-19. Data came from immunoSEQ multiplex PCR; TCRdb stores just in-frame clones and leaves some out. This table holds roughly 420,000 clones, roughly 90% found once. The sequencing input was PBMCs or T cells enriched from blood (not recorded which). The receptors originated from a woman younger than 45 with acute COVID-19. Each CDR3 is given with its conserved first and last residue. The D gene is left open where the match is weak. Where a row states a size, it is once, few, many or the class of an expanded clone; other rows omit it.

few | TRBJ1-3 | TRBD1 | TRBV19 | CASSITGTVRSGNTIYF | TGTGCCAGTAGTATAACCGGGACAGTTCGCTCTGGAAACACCATATATTTT
NA | TRBJ2-6 | NA | TRBV5-1 | CASSLEAGISGANVLTF | TGCGCCAGCAGCTTGGAGGCGGGGATCTCTGGGGCCAACGTCCTGACTTTC
NA | TRBJ2-7 | TRBD1 | TRBV20-1 | CSASDRVSSYEQYF | TGCAGTGCTAGTGACAGGGTGAGCTCCTACGAGCAGTACTTC
NA | TRBJ2-1 | NA | TRBV2 | CASSDPNRVNEQFF | TGTGCCAGCAGTGACCCTAACAGGGTCAATGAGCAGTTCTTC
NA | TRBJ1-2 | TRBD1 | TRBV4-2 | CASSQRTETGRRGYTF | TGTGCCAGCAGCCAAAGGACCGAGACAGGGCGTCGGGGCTACACCTTC
NA | TRBJ1-2 | NA | TRBV24-1 | CATSGSTGLPYGYTF | TGTGCCACCAGTGGTTCCACAGGGCTTCCCTATGGCTACACCTTC
few | TRBJ1-1 | NA | TRBV7-9 | CASSLSEGEAFF | TGTGCCAGCAGCTTATCGGAGGGTGAAGCTTTCTTT
NA | TRBJ1-1 | NA | TRBV6-5 | CASSARGYDTEAFF | TGTGCCAGCAGCGCAAGGGGGTATGACACTGAAGCTTTCTTT
NA | TRBJ1-2 | NA | TRBV4-1 | CASSQIHGGGWYGYTF | TGCGCCAGCAGCCAAATTCACGGCGGGGGGTGGTATGGCTACACCTTC
NA | TRBJ2-2 | NA | TRBV9 | CASSVISNTGELFF | TGTGCCAGCAGCGTAATATCCAACACCGGGGAGCTGTTTTTT
NA | TRBJ1-5 | NA | TRBV5-5 | CASSLGQDNQPQHF | TGTGCCAGCAGCTTGGGACAGGACAATCAGCCCCAGCATTTT
NA | TRBJ2-3 | NA | TRBV7-9 | CASSLTQGAGTDTQYF | TGTGCCAGCAGCTTAACACAGGGTGCGGGCACAGATACGCAGTATTTT
NA | TRBJ2-2 | TRBD2 | TRBV2 | CASSLAGGNTGELFF | TGTGCCAGCAGTCTAGCGGGGGGGAACACCGGGGAGCTGTTTTTT
few | TRBJ1-5 | NA | TRBV12-3/TRBV12-4 | CASSLRGGQPQHF | TGTGCCAGCAGTTTAAGAGGGGGTCAGCCCCAGCATTTT
NA | TRBJ2-1 | TRBD2 | TRBV7-2 | CASSLELAGYSYNEQFF | TGTGCCAGCAGCTTAGAACTAGCGGGGTACTCCTACAATGAGCAGTTCTTC
NA | TRBJ2-3 | TRBD2 | TRBV11-1 | CASSQGLAVDTQYF | TGTGCCAGCAGCCAAGGACTAGCAGTAGATACGCAGTATTTT
once | TRBJ2-2 | NA | TRBV2 | CASSDSMNTGELFF | TGTGCCAGCAGTGATTCCATGAACACCGGGGAGCTGTTTTTT
NA | TRBJ2-7 | NA | TRBV2 | CASSGKTGQGSLPYEQYF | TGTGCCAGCAGTGGTAAAACAGGGCAGGGCTCCCTCCCCTACGAGCAGTACTTC